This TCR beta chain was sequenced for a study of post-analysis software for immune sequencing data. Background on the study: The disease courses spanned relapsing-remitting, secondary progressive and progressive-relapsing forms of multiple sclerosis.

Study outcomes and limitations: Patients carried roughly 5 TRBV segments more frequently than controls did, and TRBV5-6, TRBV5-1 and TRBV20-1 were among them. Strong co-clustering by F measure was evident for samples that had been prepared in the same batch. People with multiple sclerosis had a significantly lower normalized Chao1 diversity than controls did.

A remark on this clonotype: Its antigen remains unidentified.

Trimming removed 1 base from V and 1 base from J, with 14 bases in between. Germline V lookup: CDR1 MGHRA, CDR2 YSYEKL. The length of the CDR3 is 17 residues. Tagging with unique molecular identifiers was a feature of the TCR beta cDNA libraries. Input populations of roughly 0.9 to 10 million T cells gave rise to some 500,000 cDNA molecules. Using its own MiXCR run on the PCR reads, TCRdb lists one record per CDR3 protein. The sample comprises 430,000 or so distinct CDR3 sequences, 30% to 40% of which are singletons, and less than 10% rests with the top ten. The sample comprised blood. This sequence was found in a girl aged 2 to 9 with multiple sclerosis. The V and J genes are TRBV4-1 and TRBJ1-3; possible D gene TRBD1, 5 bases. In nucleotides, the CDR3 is TGCGCCAGCAGCCAAGTCGATATGGGGCTATCTGGAAACACCATATATTTT. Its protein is CASSQVDMGLSGNTIYF.